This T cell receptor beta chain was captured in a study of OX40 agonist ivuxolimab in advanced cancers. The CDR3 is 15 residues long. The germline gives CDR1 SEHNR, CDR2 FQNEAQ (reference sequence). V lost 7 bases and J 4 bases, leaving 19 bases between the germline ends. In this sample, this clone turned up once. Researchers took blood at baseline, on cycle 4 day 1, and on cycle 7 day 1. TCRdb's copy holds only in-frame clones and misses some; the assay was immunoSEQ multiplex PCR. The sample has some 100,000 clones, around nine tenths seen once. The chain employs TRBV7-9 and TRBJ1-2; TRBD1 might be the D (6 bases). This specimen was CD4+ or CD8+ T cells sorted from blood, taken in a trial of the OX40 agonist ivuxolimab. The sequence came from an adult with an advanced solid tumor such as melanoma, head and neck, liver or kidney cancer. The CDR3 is CASIQQGLGSYGYTF. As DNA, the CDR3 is TGTGCCAGCATTCAACAGGGTCTAGGGAGCTATGGCTACACCTTC.